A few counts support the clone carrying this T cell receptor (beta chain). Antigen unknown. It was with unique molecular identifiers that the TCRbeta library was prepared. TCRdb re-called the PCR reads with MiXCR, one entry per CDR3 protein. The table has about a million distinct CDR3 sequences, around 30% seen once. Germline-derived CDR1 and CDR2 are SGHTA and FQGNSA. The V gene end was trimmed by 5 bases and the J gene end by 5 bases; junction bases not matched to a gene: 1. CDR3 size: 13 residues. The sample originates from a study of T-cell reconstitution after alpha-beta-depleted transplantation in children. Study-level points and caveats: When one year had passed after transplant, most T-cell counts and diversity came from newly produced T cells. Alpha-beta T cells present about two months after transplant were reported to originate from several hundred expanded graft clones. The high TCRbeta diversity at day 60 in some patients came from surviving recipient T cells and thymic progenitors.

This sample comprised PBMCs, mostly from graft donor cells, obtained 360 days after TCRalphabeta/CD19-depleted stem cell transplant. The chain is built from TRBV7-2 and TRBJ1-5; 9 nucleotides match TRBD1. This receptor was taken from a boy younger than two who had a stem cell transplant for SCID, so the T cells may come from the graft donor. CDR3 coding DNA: TGTGCCAGCAGCCGACAGGGGGATCAGCCCCAGCATTTT. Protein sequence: CASSRQGDQPQHF.